The rows below give T cell receptor beta chains drawn from one sample of a study of prognosis after radiotherapy for stage I lung cancer. MiXCR was run by TCRdb on the multiplex PCR reads, yielding one entry per CDR3 protein. The sample holds around 19,000 distinct CDR3 sequences, 40% to 55% seen once. Sequencing was performed on PBMCs, taken before or after stereotactic body radiation therapy (not recorded which). The source of these receptors is a donor over 45 with non-small cell lung cancer. Both conserved end residues are part of each CDR3. The order of the fields is J gene, D gene, clone size, V gene, CDR3 DNA, CDR3 protein. The D gene is left open where the match is weak. Clone size, where shown, is once, few, many, or a class for clones that have expanded.

J: TRBJ1-2
D: TRBD1
size: many
V: TRBV15
DNA: TGTGCCACCAGCAGGTCGAACAGGGGCCACACCTTC
CDR3: CATSRSNRGHTF

J: TRBJ1-6
D: TRBD1
size: many
V: TRBV3-1
DNA: TGTGCCAGCAGCCAAACAGGGGGCTGGCGGTCACCCCTCCACTTT
CDR3: CASSQTGGWRSPLHF

J: TRBJ1-3
D: NA
size: NA
V: TRBV20-1
DNA: TGCAGTGCTAGAGACCCCGAGGGTTCGGGAAACACCATATATTTT
CDR3: CSARDPEGSGNTIYF

J: TRBJ2-3
D: TRBD2
size: many
V: TRBV9
DNA: TGTGCCAGCAGCGAGGGTAGCGGGACGGGGGGAGATACGCAGTATTTT
CDR3: CASSEGSGTGGDTQYF

J: TRBJ2-2
D: NA
size: NA
V: TRBV2
DNA: TGTGACAGAAGTGGAGGCCACGGGGAGCTGTTTTTT
CDR3: CDRSGGHGELFF

J: TRBJ2-3
D: TRBD2
size: many
V: TRBV11-2
DNA: TGTGCCAGCAGCTCCGGACTAGTTGGGGGCACAGATACGCAGTATTTT
CDR3: CASSSGLVGGTDTQYF

J: TRBJ2-1
D: TRBD1
size: many
V: TRBV2
DNA: TGTGCCGGGGGGGGACAGGGGGCTTACAATGAGCAGTTCTTC
CDR3: CAGGGQGAYNEQFF

J: TRBJ2-7
D: NA
size: NA
V: TRBV13
DNA: TGTGCCACCAGCAGAAGCGGGACAATAGACGAGCAGTACTTC
CDR3: CATSRSGTIDEQYF

J: TRBJ1-2
D: NA
size: NA
V: TRBV7-2
DNA: TGTGCCAGCAGCTTAGAGGGCAGGGCCTATGGCTACACCTTC
CDR3: CASSLEGRAYGYTF

J: TRBJ2-6
D: TRBD1
size: many
V: TRBV18
DNA: TGTGCCAGCTCCCTTAAGACAGGGGCTACCTCTGGGGCCAACGTCCTGACTTTC
CDR3: CASSLKTGATSGANVLTF

J: TRBJ1-1
D: NA
size: few
V: TRBV18
DNA: TGTGCCAGCTCACCAGGGGGGAACACTGAAGCTTTCTTT
CDR3: CASSPGGNTEAFF

J: TRBJ1-1
D: NA
size: many
V: TRBV3-1
DNA: TGTGCCAGCAGCCCCGTGGGGAACACTGAAGCTTTCTTT
CDR3: CASSPVGNTEAFF

J: TRBJ2-4
D: NA
size: NA
V: TRBV28
DNA: TGTGCCAGCAGTTCGTACCCCGGGGCCAAAAACATTCAGTACTTC
CDR3: CASSSYPGAKNIQYF

J: TRBJ1-2
D: NA
size: medium-sized
V: TRBV5-1
DNA: TGCGCCAGCAGCTCAGGGTATGGCTACACCTTC
CDR3: CASSSGYGYTF

J: TRBJ2-2
D: TRBD2
size: NA
V: TRBV6-1
DNA: TGTGCCAGCAGTCCGACTAGCGGGAGGTACACCGGGGAGCTGTTTTTT
CDR3: CASSPTSGRYTGELFF

J: TRBJ1-1
D: TRBD1
size: many
V: TRBV7-9
DNA: TGTGCCAGCAGCTTACCACAGGGGCTGGCTTTCTTT
CDR3: CASSLPQGLAFF

J: TRBJ2-1
D: TRBD2
size: many
V: TRBV19
DNA: TGTGCCAGTAGTACCCAAGGGATACTAGCGGGTTACAATGAGCAGTTCTTC
CDR3: CASSTQGILAGYNEQFF

J: TRBJ2-7
D: TRBD2
size: medium-sized
V: TRBV6-4
DNA: TGTGCCAGCAGTTACTCGCGTACCGCGGGGGGTAACGAGCAGTACTTC
CDR3: CASSYSRTAGGNEQYF

J: TRBJ2-1
D: TRBD1
size: many
V: TRBV20-1
DNA: TGCAGTGCTGGGACAGGAGGGTACAATGAGCAGTTCTTC
CDR3: CSAGTGGYNEQFF

J: TRBJ2-1
D: TRBD2
size: many
V: TRBV19
DNA: TGTGCCAGTCTGCGGGGGACTAGCGGGAGTGGCTACAATGAGCAGTTCTTC
CDR3: CASLRGTSGSGYNEQFF

J: TRBJ2-7
D: TRBD1
size: many
V: TRBV20-1
DNA: TGCAGTGCCCGGGGACAGGGGGCCCTCGAGCAGTACTTC
CDR3: CSARGQGALEQYF

J: TRBJ1-1
D: NA
size: many
V: TRBV7-9
DNA: TGTGCCAGCGGCTATGGGAACACTGAAGCTTTCTTT
CDR3: CASGYGNTEAFF

J: TRBJ2-5
D: NA
size: NA
V: TRBV3-1
DNA: TGTGCCAGCAGCCAAGGAGCGGATACCCAGTACTTC
CDR3: CASSQGADTQYF

J: TRBJ1-2
D: TRBD1
size: many
V: TRBV25-1
DNA: TGTGCCAGCAGGGGGACAGGGGTACAGGGCTACACCTTC
CDR3: CASRGTGVQGYTF

J: TRBJ2-2
D: NA
size: NA
V: TRBV9
DNA: TGTGCCAGCAGCCTAGATCCCAGGGTGGCCAGGGAGCTGTTTTTT
CDR3: CASSLDPRVARELFF

J: TRBJ2-1
D: NA
size: many
V: TRBV5-4
DNA: TGTGCCAGCAGCTTGGCCCTAGGGAGCTCCTACAATGAGCAGTTCTTC
CDR3: CASSLALGSSYNEQFF

J: TRBJ1-3
D: NA
size: many
V: TRBV7-9
DNA: TGTGCCAGCAGCTCCTTGATACGATCTGGAAACACCATATATTTT
CDR3: CASSSLIRSGNTIYF

J: TRBJ1-1
D: TRBD1
size: many
V: TRBV15
DNA: TGTGCCACCAGCAGAGAGCAGGGGGCGGCCACTGAAGCTTTCTTT
CDR3: CATSREQGAATEAFF

J: TRBJ2-7
D: TRBD2
size: many
V: TRBV4-2
DNA: TGTGCCAGCAGCCCCCCGGGAGGCGACGAGCAGTACTTC
CDR3: CASSPPGGDEQYF

J: TRBJ2-1
D: NA
size: few
V: TRBV6-1
DNA: TGTGCCAGCAAGGAAACTGCAGAGCAGTTCTTC
CDR3: CASKETAEQFF

J: TRBJ2-1
D: NA
size: many
V: TRBV4-1
DNA: TGCGCCAGCAGCCAAGATCAGGCAGGGGTGGGTGAGCAGTTCTTC
CDR3: CASSQDQAGVGEQFF

J: TRBJ1-1
D: TRBD1
size: NA
V: TRBV28
DNA: TGTGCCAGCAGTGTCGGGGACAGGGCAACAGCTTTCTTT
CDR3: CASSVGDRATAFF

J: TRBJ2-1
D: TRBD2
size: NA
V: TRBV2
DNA: TGTGCCAGCATTGAAGCCCTAGCGGAATCCAGAAATGAGCAGTTCTTC
CDR3: CASIEALAESRNEQFF

J: TRBJ1-2
D: NA
size: medium-sized
V: TRBV6-1
DNA: TGTGCCAGCAGTGAAGCCGCCCGGACAGTTGGCTACACCTTC
CDR3: CASSEAARTVGYTF

J: TRBJ2-7
D: TRBD1
size: NA
V: TRBV20-1
DNA: TGCAGTGCTAGACCCACAGGGGGCGAGCAGTACTTC
CDR3: CSARPTGGEQYF

J: TRBJ2-7
D: TRBD1
size: NA
V: TRBV27
DNA: TGTGCCAGCAGAACAGGGGGGTCCTACGAGCAGTACTTC
CDR3: CASRTGGSYEQYF

J: TRBJ2-7
D: TRBD2
size: NA
V: TRBV15
DNA: TGTGCCACCAGCAGAGCCCAGCGGGAGTTTGACGAGCAGTACTTC
CDR3: CATSRAQREFDEQYF

J: TRBJ2-7
D: NA
size: NA
V: TRBV11-2
DNA: TGTGCCAGCAGCTTAGATTTGGGGTACACCTACGAGCAGTACTTC
CDR3: CASSLDLGYTYEQYF

J: TRBJ2-7
D: TRBD2
size: many
V: TRBV27
DNA: TGTGCCAGCAGACCCGGGGGGGGAGTCGGAGCGGGGGACTCCTACGAGCAGTACTTC
CDR3: CASRPGGGVGAGDSYEQYF

J: TRBJ2-1
D: TRBD2
size: NA
V: TRBV20-1
DNA: TGCAGTGCTAAACTAGCGGGGGGCCACAATGAGCAGTTCTTC
CDR3: CSAKLAGGHNEQFF

J: TRBJ2-5
D: NA
size: NA
V: TRBV3-1
DNA: TGTGCCAGCAGCCACGGCGGGACAGCCCTTCAAGAGACCCAGTACTTC
CDR3: CASSHGGTALQETQYF

J: TRBJ2-1
D: NA
size: NA
V: TRBV4-2
DNA: TGTGCCAGCAGCCGAGACCGGGAGCCTTACAATAAGAAGTTCTTC
CDR3: CASSRDREPYNKKFF